This T cell receptor (beta chain) was captured in a study of human CD8 memory T cell subsets (dated by TCRdb to between 2020 and 2021). Broadly, across the study: To assess clonal relationships, the TCRbeta repertoires of stem-like (TSTEM), progenitor exhausted-like (TPEX) and effector memory CD8+ T cell subsets were compared. Six donors each provided TSTEM, TPEX and effector memory subsets, and TCRbeta repertoires were obtained from all six. Beyond this particular receptor, the publication reports: TSTEM and TPEX subsets showed similarly high normalized Shannon-Wiener diversity, whereas effector memory subsets were comparatively less diverse. Both stem-like subsets shared clonotypes with effector memory cells, but TSTEM and TPEX repertoires overlapped minimally, suggesting distinct antigen spectra. Chao1 estimates suggested greater repertoire diversity in TSTEM than in TPEX subsets, potentially reflecting a broader range of specificities. Only TCRbeta chains were sequenced, and repertoire comparisons rested on five or six donors tested with paired t-tests and Bonferroni correction.

For this clonotype: The clone's antigen remains unknown.

Density gradient separation was used to isolate peripheral blood mononuclear cells from healthy donor buffy coats. In the study, negative magnetic separation with EasySep or MojoSort CD8+ T cell isolation kits was used to enrich total CD8+ T cells. For each subset, total RNA was extracted using an RNeasy Mini Kit from duplicate vials of 150,000 sorted CD8+ T cells. The PBMCs were used fresh or after being cryopreserved in fetal bovine serum with around 10% DMSO. Fluorescence-activated cell sorting on a FACSAria III was used to sort the CD8+ T cell subsets to purity. A Human TCR Profiling Kit was used to prepare UMI-labeled 5' RACE TCRbeta libraries. Every TCRbeta library was prepared in parallel with an identical number of PCR cycles. The authors' pipeline ran thus. Between roughly 2,800 and 20,000 functional CDR3beta clonotypes were contained in each TCRbeta library. MIGEC 1.2.9 was used for UMI extraction and consensus assembly, with at least three reads per UMI being required. MiXCR 3.0.3 was used to extract the in-frame CDR3beta repertoires. After each sample was downsampled to 42,000 randomly selected UMIs, diversity metrics were computed in VDJtools 1.2.1. For the top 3,000 clones of each sample pair, the repertoire overlap metrics D, R and F2 were calculated in VDJtools. Each CDR3 protein sequence appears as one entry after TCRdb reprocessed the reads, and no DNA is included. The V and J calls come from TCRdb's annotation, not from the publication. The data table for this sample lists 9,500 to 13,000 distinct CDR3 sequences. The ten largest clones represent about 8.7% of the sample.

Source material: CD8+ T cells from PBMCs. The TCR originated in a human donor in good health.

CDR3 sequence: CASSFASGGFDTQYF. The V gene is TRBV5-8 and the J gene is TRBJ2-3; the TCRdb call, TRBD2, lacks DNA for checking. The CDR3 goes from the cysteine to the phenylalanine over 15 residues. No DNA sequence is on record. The germline V gene sets CDR1 to SGHTS and CDR2 to YDEGEE.